Presented here are 27 T cell receptor beta chains from one specimen sequenced in a study of T cell repertoires in cytomegalovirus infection. TCRdb fed the reads into MiXCR, producing one record per CDR3 protein. The sample consists of 170,000 or so distinct CDR3 sequences, about 18% of them appearing once. The specimen was CD8+ T cells from PBMCs. These receptor sequences come from a human donor in good health (CMV status not recorded). Some clones in this sample may be carry-over from other donors' samples.

About this clonotype: A junction end diverges from the germline sequence, so it may reflect a read error. The chain has TRBV2 and TRBJ2-1, with D tentatively TRBD2 (5 bases). From germline, CDR1 is SNHLY and CDR2 FYNNEI. The CDR3 consists of 18 residues. This CDR3 reads CASSEVGLVARLINEQFF. The CDR3 region has the DNA TGTGCCAGCAGCGAAGTCGGGCTAGTAGCGAGGCTCATTAATGAGCAGTTCTTC. The full variable domain, in which reference TRBV2 and TRBJ2-1 provide the parts outside the CDR3, is EPEVTQTPSHQVTQMGQEVILRCVPISNHLYFYWYRQILGQKVEFLVSFYNNEISEKSEIFDDQFSVERPDGSNFTLKIRSTKLEDSAMYFCASSEVGLVARLINEQFFGPGTRLTVL.

There are many counts of this clonotype. This chain uses TRBV7-2 with TRBJ2-3, with D possibly called TRBD1 or TRBD2 (5 bases each). The CDR3 covers 15 residues. Trimming removed 5 bases from V and 2 bases from J, with 14 bases in between. Germline loops: CDR1 SGHTA, CDR2 FQGNSA. CDR3 amino acids: CASSPEGPNTDTQYF. CDR3 nucleotides: TGTGCCAGCAGCCCCGAGGGGCCAAACACAGATACGCAGTATTTT.

The CDR3 DNA is TGTGCCAGCAGCTTACAGGGTTTTATCCGCACAGATACGCAGTATTTT. It codes for CASSLQGFIRTDTQYF. This chain joins TRBV7-2 and TRBJ2-3; TRBD1 is a possible D gene (5 bases). Germline loops: CDR1 SGHTA, CDR2 FQGNSA. Trimming shortened V by 2 bases and J by 1 base, and 13 bases separated the two germline ends. CDR3 length: 16 amino acids.

The chain is built from TRBV29-1 and TRBJ1-2; D uncertain. Trimming took 3 bases from V and 6 from J, leaving 8 bases between them. Germline V gives CDR1 SQVTM, CDR2 ANQGSEA. The CDR3 runs to 11 residues. The CDR3 protein is CSVETRNGYTF. Written as DNA, the CDR3 is TGCAGCGTTGAGACCCGGAATGGCTACACCTTC. The complete variable domain, with remaining parts taken from reference TRBV29-1 and TRBJ1-2, reads SAVISQKPSRDICQRGTSLTIQCQVDSQVTMMFWYRQQPGQSLTLIATANQGSEATYESGFVIDKFPISRPNLTFSTLTVSNMSPEDSSIYLCSVETRNGYTFGSGTRLTVV.

The rearrangement links TRBV11-2 to TRBJ2-7, with D possibly being TRBD1 or TRBD2 (5 bases each). Per the germline V gene, CDR1 is SGHAT and CDR2 is FQNNGV. V was shortened by 0 bases and J by 2 bases, with 14 bases between the two germline ends. This CDR3 has 16 residues. The CDR3 sequence: CASSLDHGGIPYEQYF. The CDR3 nucleotides are TGTGCCAGCAGCTTAGATCATGGGGGAATCCCCTACGAGCAGTACTTC.

The chain links TRBV7-9 to TRBJ2-7; 10 nucleotides align to TRBD1. The CDR3 is 15 residues long. J lost 2 bases, V lost 5 bases, and 6 bases had no gene match. CDR1 is SEHNR, CDR2 FQNEAQ, per germline (reference sequence). The CDR3 coding sequence is TGTGCCAGCAGCCCCCGCGGGACAGGGGCCTACGAGCAGTACTTC. Amino acid sequence: CASSPRGTGAYEQYF.

The table lists this clonotype with a few counts. The chain recombines TRBV7-6 with TRBJ2-2; no definite D call. The CDR3 is made up of 14 amino acids. Trimming shortened V by 3 bases and J by 2 bases, and 7 bases separated the two germline ends. Germline V gene data show CDR1 as SGHVS and CDR2 as FNYEAQ. CDR3 loop: CASSFVQNTGELFF. The CDR3 DNA is TGTGCCAGCAGCTTCGTGCAAAACACCGGGGAGCTGTTTTTT.

The chain uses TRBV7-8 and TRBJ1-1, with D hard to call. The CDR3 runs to 16 residues. Germline CDR1 is SGHVS and CDR2 is FQNEAQ. The germline V and J ends were trimmed by 4 bases and 3 bases, with 18 bases remaining between them. The DNA of the CDR3 is TGTGCCAGCAGCTATAAAGAAGGGCTGAGAGACACTGAAGCTTTCTTT. This codes for CASSYKEGLRDTEAFF.

The chain has TRBV7-2 and TRBJ2-7, with TRBD2 matching 11 bases. The CDR3 runs 17 residues. V lost 2 bases and J lost 4; bases outside the gene matches: 10. Germline loops: CDR1 SGHTA, CDR2 FQGNSA. The CDR3 DNA follows: TGTGCCAGCAGCTTAAGCGGGACTAGCGGCCGAAAATACGAGCAGTACTTC. This codes for CASSLSGTSGRKYEQYF. Based on the CDR3 plus reference TRBV7-2 and TRBJ2-7, the full variable domain is GAGVSQSPSNKVTEKGKDVELRCDPISGHTALYWYRQSLGQGLEFLIYFQGNSAPDKSGLPSDRFSAERTGGSVSTLTIQRTQQEDSAVYLCASSLSGTSGRKYEQYFGPGTRLTVT.

The rearrangement uses TRBV7-6 and TRBJ2-1; unclear D gene. Trimming removed 1 base from V and 5 bases from J, with 9 bases in between. The CDR3 totals 14 residues. Per the germline V gene, CDR1 is SGHVS and CDR2 is FNYEAQ. The DNA for the CDR3 is TGTGCCAGCAGCTTAGGGGCCGTCAACAATGAGCAGTTCTTC. Its protein is CASSLGAVNNEQFF.

The rearrangement joins TRBV28 to TRBJ2-7; TRBD1 aligns across 9 bases. Per the germline V gene, CDR1 is MDHEN and CDR2 is SYDVKM. The ends lost 3 bases at V and 4 bases at J; junction bases unmatched: 7. The CDR3 has 15 amino acids. The CDR3 sequence: CASSFTGGLGYEQYF. The CDR3 DNA follows: TGTGCCAGCAGTTTTACAGGGGGCTTGGGATACGAGCAGTACTTC. Complete variable domain (other parts from reference TRBV28 and TRBJ2-7): DVKVTQSSRYLVKRTGEKVFLECVQDMDHENMFWYRQDPGLGLRLIYFSYDVKMKEKGDIPEGYSVSREKKERFSLILESASTNQTSMYLCASSFTGGLGYEQYFGPGTRLTVT.

This chain's CDR3 is CALKEGRLGTDTQYF. The CDR3 DNA sequence: TGTGCCCTCAAGGAGGGGCGGTTGGGCACAGATACGCAGTATTTT. The rearrangement links TRBV28 to TRBJ2-3; a possible D gene is TRBD2 (6 bases). The CDR3 is made up of 15 amino acids. Trimming removed 11 bases from V and 1 base from J, with 19 bases in between. The germline V gene has CDR1 MDHEN and CDR2 SYDVKM.

This chain links TRBV20-1 with TRBJ2-1; TRBD2 aligns across 10 bases. Germline assignment: CDR1 DFQATT and CDR2 SNEGSKA (reference sequence). The CDR3 totals 14 residues. V dropped 4 bases and J dropped 4; count of bases not matched to a gene: 4. The CDR3 reads CSATSGGRYNEQFF. The CDR3 nucleotides are TGCAGTGCTACTAGCGGGGGCCGTTACAATGAGCAGTTCTTC.

The table lists this clonotype with a few counts. The chain couples TRBV20-1 to TRBJ2-2, with TRBD2 as a possible D gene (7 bases). Germline CDR1 and CDR2: DFQATT and SNEGSKA (reference sequence). V was clipped by 6 bases and J by 0 bases, with 14 bases between them. The CDR3 is 15 residues long. The CDR3 loop is CSAPRGGPNTGELFF. As DNA, the CDR3 is TGCAGTGCCCCTAGGGGGGGCCCGAACACCGGGGAGCTGTTTTTT.

This clonotype was seen a handful of times. V is TRBV20-1 and J is TRBJ2-1; tentatively, D is TRBD1 (5 bases). This CDR3 region has 15 residues. V was clipped by 5 bases and J by 7 bases, with 21 bases between them. Per germline, CDR1 DFQATT and CDR2 SNEGSKA (reference sequence). The CDR3 reads CSAADKGHILNEQFF. The CDR3 coding sequence is TGCAGTGCTGCGGACAAGGGGCATATATTGAATGAGCAGTTCTTC.

This clonotype was counted many times. The chain carries TRBV7-2 and TRBJ2-3; a weak D match, TRBD2 (7 bases). V gave up 5 bases and J gave up 7 bases, with 19 bases separating them. Per the germline V gene, CDR1 is SGHTA and CDR2 is FQGNSA. The CDR3 is made up of 15 amino acids. The CDR3, as DNA: TGTGCCAGCAGCCCTCTGGGGGGGGCTCGAAATACGCAGTATTTT. Its protein is CASSPLGGARNTQYF.

This clonotype showed up just a few times. The chain employs TRBV7-9 and TRBJ2-3; 7 positions agree with TRBD2. Germline CDR1 and CDR2: SEHNR and FQNEAQ (reference sequence). V lost 4 bases, J lost 11 bases, and 15 bases stayed unmatched. This CDR3 is built from 15 residues. CDR3 protein: CASSSTSGRESGQYF. The CDR3 coding sequence is TGTGCCAGCAGCTCGACTAGTGGGAGGGAGTCGGGGCAGTATTTT.

The V call is TRBV29-1, the J call TRBJ2-1; the match to TRBD2 covers 13 bases. The germline V gene encodes CDR1 SQVTM and CDR2 ANQGSEA. CDR3 length: 14 amino acids. Losses at the gene ends were 4 bases for V and 5 bases for J; bases not matched to a gene: 2. The CDR3 DNA reads TGCAGCGTTGGACTAGCGGGGGGAAACAATGAGCAGTTCTTC. Amino acids: CSVGLAGGNNEQFF.

This chain joins TRBV7-9 and TRBJ1-1, with D unresolved. Trimming removed 5 bases from V and 0 bases from J, with 7 bases in between. CDR3 size: 13 residues. Germline V gene sequence: CDR1 SEHNR, CDR2 FQNEAQ (reference sequence). The CDR3 spells CASSPPVNTEAFF. The DNA for the CDR3 is TGTGCCAGCAGCCCACCTGTGAACACTGAAGCTTTCTTT.

This clonotype was detected only a few times. This sequence joins TRBV5-4 and TRBJ2-7; D is perhaps TRBD1 (6 bases). Trimming removed 2 bases from V and 7 bases from J, with 13 bases in between. The CDR3 is 13 residues long. CDR1 and CDR2 from the germline V gene are SGHNT and YYREEE (reference sequence). In DNA form, the CDR3 reads TGTGCCAGCAGCTTTCGGACAGTCAGAGAGCAGTACTTC. This translates into CASSFRTVREQYF.

The chain couples TRBV4-1 to TRBJ2-5; no clear D gene. V was clipped by 0 bases and J by 2 bases, with 10 bases between them. Looked up from germline, CDR1 is MGHRA and CDR2 is YSYEKL. There are 15 residues in the CDR3. Here the CDR3 reads CASSQEMDRQETQYF. In DNA form, the CDR3 reads TGCGCCAGCAGCCAAGAGATGGATAGACAAGAGACCCAGTACTTC.

The chain employs TRBV7-2 and TRBJ2-5; 10 bases are a match to TRBD2. Germline V gene sequence: CDR1 SGHTA, CDR2 FQGNSA. The CDR3 is 14 amino acids. V lost 10 bases and J lost 4; bases outside the gene matches: 9. Written as DNA, the CDR3 is TGTGCCACCAAGAGCGGGGGGGTCAGAGAGACCCAGTACTTC. It specifies CATKSGGVRETQYF.

V and J are TRBV15 and TRBJ2-3; 16 bases agree with TRBD2. The CDR3 length is 21 residues. Germline lookup yields CDR1 LNHNV and CDR2 YYDKDF (reference sequence). V was pared by 0 bases and J by 5 bases, with 14 bases of the junction left unmatched. Written as DNA, the CDR3 is TGTGCCACCAGCAGAGATCCTACAGCCGGGACTAGCGGGGGGGCAAGAGATACGCAGTATTTT. Translated: CATSRDPTAGTSGGARDTQYF.

This clonotype turned up a few times. The chain recombines TRBV12-3 or TRBV12-4 with TRBJ1-1, with D perhaps TRBD1 (6 bases). The CDR3 covers 14 residues. Trimming took 1 base from V and 4 from J, leaving 10 bases between them. The CDR3 protein is CASSLGRGGTEAFF. The CDR3, as DNA: TGTGCCAGCAGTTTAGGGCGAGGGGGCACTGAAGCTTTCTTT.

V gene TRBV28 combines with J gene TRBJ2-1; 8 bases match TRBD1. Unmatched junction bases numbered 9, after V lost 5 bases and J lost 6 bases. The length of the CDR3 is 15 residues. Per the germline V gene, CDR1 is MDHEN and CDR2 is SYDVKM. CDR3 coding DNA: TGTGCCAGCAGTCCCCGACAGGGGATTAGCAATGAGCAGTTCTTC. As protein: CASSPRQGISNEQFF.

This CDR3 is CSVKILNTGELFF. CDR3 coding DNA: TGCAGCGTTAAGATCCTGAACACCGGGGAGCTGTTTTTT. The chain recombines TRBV29-1 with TRBJ2-2; D not resolved. Trimming removed 5 bases at V and 1 base at J, with 8 bases between. The CDR3 totals 13 residues. Looked up from germline, CDR1 is SQVTM and CDR2 is ANQGSEA.

To note about this clonotype: A much larger clone differs from this one at a single base, so this may be a read error. This chain connects TRBV7-2 to TRBJ2-1; D is uncertain. Trimming pared 1 base from V and 4 bases from J, leaving 11 bases between. The CDR3 is 15 residues long. Germline V gene lookup returns CDR1 SGHTA and CDR2 FQGNSA. The CDR3 DNA reads TGTGCCAGCAGCTTAGGGGCCTGGGGATACAATGAGCAGTTCTTC. This translates into CASSLGAWGYNEQFF.